This record covers a single T cell receptor beta chain. The entry originates in a study of blood T cell repertoires in COVID-19. Study-level background: T cells, B-cell-depleted T cells, or PBMCs provided the cDNA or gDNA that served as material.

Original processing notes: Cell counts per sample came from amplifying reference gene primers. Method: immunoSEQ multiplex PCR; TCRdb's copy keeps in-frame clones and lacks some. V and J calls and clone size come straight from that table; D and trimming were deduced from the DNA. The table lists around 160,000 clones, over 75% of them singletons. The CDR3 has 17 residues. CDR1 and CDR2 (germline): KGHSH, LQKENI. The ends were cut back, 0 bases at V and 0 bases at J, with 13 bases in the middle. Categorization into cohorts depended on clinical history that participants reported. What was sequenced was PBMCs or T cells enriched from blood (not recorded which). The chain is built from TRBV18 and TRBJ2-3; a weak D match, TRBD2 (6 bases). This clonotype originated in a woman in her 30s with acute COVID-19. The DNA of the CDR3 is TGTGCCAGCTCACCACCACGAGGAGGGCAGAGCACAGATACGCAGTATTTT. This gives the protein CASSPPRGGQSTDTQYF.